The 10 T cell receptor beta chains given below trace back to one sample, sequenced in a study of early T cells in non-severe SARS-CoV-2 infection (dated by TCRdb to the early 2020s). Libraries were constructed by 5' RACE. Sequencing took place on a NextSeq 500. In TCRdb, the public reads were trimmed at Q25 with fastp and aligned with MiXCR, with productive beta chains retained. Merged by CDR3 protein, the rows form single entries marked with the most common genes and DNA. Counted in this sample were approximately 19,000 distinct CDR3 sequences; under 7.5% of them appeared once. The ten largest clones take up roughly 6.1% of the sample. Sequencing was carried out using whole blood. The receptors were gathered from an adult who was a healthcare worker with PCR-confirmed SARS-CoV-2 infection or an uninfected control (not recorded which).

This clonotype was observed at least ten times. This chain's CDR3 is CASSTVRRTTNTGELFF. The CDR3 DNA is TGTGCCAGCAGCACCGTTCGGCGGACCACGAACACCGGGGAGCTGTTTTTT. The V gene is TRBV6-5, the J gene TRBJ2-2; D not certain. This CDR3 region has 17 residues. CDR1 and CDR2 from the germline V gene are MNHEY and SVGAGI. Trimming cost V 6 bases and J 0 bases, with 17 bases left between them.

The V gene is TRBV18, the J gene TRBJ2-7; 10 nucleotides line up with TRBD1. Germline CDR1 KGHSH, CDR2 LQKENI. There are 16 residues in the CDR3. V lost 3 bases to trimming and J lost 1 base; unmatched junction nucleotides: 6. For the CDR3, the DNA is TGTGCCAGCTCACCGCCGGGACAGGGGTCTTCCTACGAGCAGTACTTC. Translated, it gives CASSPPGQGSSYEQYF. The full variable domain, its missing parts supplied by reference TRBV18 and TRBJ2-7, is NAGVMQNPRHLVRRRGQEARLRCSPMKGHSHVYWYRQLPEEGLKFMVYLQKENIIDESGMPKERFSAEFPKEGPSILRIQQVVRGDSAAYFCASSPPGQGSSYEQYFGPGTRLTVT.

This clonotype was seen repeatedly, ten times or more. This chain connects TRBV6-5 to TRBJ1-5; D remains ambiguous. The germline CDR1 and CDR2 sequences are MNHEY and SVGAGI. This CDR3 comprises 14 residues. V lost 2 bases and J 1 base, leaving 6 bases between the germline ends. The CDR3 sequence is CASSYRASNQPQHF. The CDR3 bases are TGTGCCAGCAGTTACAGGGCGAGCAATCAGCCCCAGCATTTT.

This clonotype has at least ten counts. The V and J genes are TRBV5-4 and TRBJ2-5; 8 bases are shared with TRBD1. CDR3 length equals 15 residues. Germline assignment: CDR1 SGHNT and CDR2 YYREEE (reference sequence). With 4 bases clipped from V and 7 bases from J, the junction kept 12 bases outside the gene matches. The CDR3 spells CASSAGQGNMGTQYF. CDR3 in DNA: TGTGCCAGCAGCGCCGGACAGGGTAACATGGGGACCCAGTACTTC. The full variable domain, rest sourced from reference TRBV5-4 and TRBJ2-5, is ETGVTQSPTHLIKTRGQQVTLRCSSQSGHNTVSWYQQALGQGPQFIFQYYREEENGRGNFPPRFSGLQFPNYSSELNVNALELDDSALYLCASSAGQGNMGTQYFGPGTRLLVL.

This clonotype was recorded at least ten times. The chain combines TRBV7-9 with TRBJ2-1; 7 positions agree with TRBD1. The CDR3 runs to 16 residues. V lost 5 bases to trimming and J lost 5 bases; unmatched junction nucleotides: 12. Germline V CDR1 and CDR2: SEHNR, FQNEAQ (reference sequence). The CDR3 DNA follows: TGTGCCAGCAGCCCCAAGCCTTACAGGGGAAACAATGAGCAGTTCTTC. Encoded protein: CASSPKPYRGNNEQFF.

This clonotype occurred many times. The DNA for the CDR3 is TGTGCCAGCAGGAGGTTTAGCGTGATTAACACAGATACGCAGTATTTT. This translates into CASRRFSVINTDTQYF. The V and J genes are TRBV2 and TRBJ2-3; TRBD2 is a possible D gene (5 bases). The germline V gene encodes CDR1 SNHLY and CDR2 FYNNEI. Trimming pared 6 bases from V and 2 bases from J, leaving 18 bases between. The CDR3 totals 16 residues. Drawing the rest from reference TRBV2 and TRBJ2-3, the complete variable domain is EPEVTQTPSHQVTQMGQEVILRCVPISNHLYFYWYRQILGQKVEFLVSFYNNEISEKSEIFDDQFSVERPDGSNFTLKIRSTKLEDSAMYFCASRRFSVINTDTQYFGPGTRLTVL.

This clonotype has ten or more counts. CDR3 region: CASRLAGDNEQFF. The DNA for the CDR3 is TGTGCCAGCAGGCTAGCGGGAGACAATGAGCAGTTCTTC. This chain uses TRBV25-1 with TRBJ2-1; 10 bases are a match to TRBD2. J gave up 5 bases and V 6 bases, and 1 base lay outside the gene matches. The CDR3 has 13 amino acids. The germline V gene has CDR1 MGHDK and CDR2 SYGVNS.

Within the sample, this clonotype is medium-sized. The chain carries TRBV20-1 and TRBJ1-5; TRBD1 matches at 7 bases. The CDR3 consists of 13 residues. Trimming cost V 6 bases and J 6 bases; bases outside gene matches: 8. CDR1 and CDR2 from the germline V gene are DFQATT and SNEGSKA (reference sequence). The CDR3 reads CSATDRVSQPQHF. CDR3 coding DNA: TGCAGTGCCACTGACAGGGTGAGTCAGCCCCAGCATTTT.

The chain combines TRBV20-1 with TRBJ2-5; TRBD2 matches 8 bases. Looked up from germline, CDR1 is DFQATT and CDR2 is SNEGSKA (reference sequence). The CDR3 covers 13 residues. J gave up 7 bases and V 3 bases, and 7 bases lay outside the gene matches. The CDR3 loop reads CSASGRAEGTQYF. Here the CDR3 DNA reads TGCAGTGCTAGCGGGAGGGCGGAGGGGACCCAGTACTTC.

The J gene is TRBJ1-5, the V gene TRBV10-3; a weak D match, TRBD1 (6 bases). This CDR3 is 14 amino acids long. Trimming took off 4 bases at V and 2 bases at J, with 9 bases between the two ends. Germline-derived CDR1 and CDR2 are ENHRY and SYGVKD. CDR3 sequence reads: CAISGRGGNQPQHF. Here the CDR3 DNA reads TGTGCCATCAGTGGCAGGGGTGGCAATCAGCCCCAGCATTTT.